A selection of T cell receptor beta chains follows, all from one sample in a study of T cell responses to AZD1222 COVID-19 vaccine. The repertoire was sequenced with immunoSEQ multiplex PCR; TCRdb's copy has only in-frame clones and lacks some. The repertoire holds about 76,000 clones, with roughly 80% as singletons. The sample consisted of peripheral blood, taken 28 days after the second dose of the MenACWY control vaccine. These receptors all stem from an adult who received the MenACWY meningococcal vaccine as a control. Both conserved end residues are part of each CDR3. D genes are given only for firm matches. Clone size is not always given. Where it is, it says once, few, many or a class for expanded clones.

TRBD2,many,TRBJ2-1,TRBV9,TGTGCCAGCAGCGTAGGAACTAGCGGGAGTACGTCTGAGCAGTTCTTC,CASSVGTSGSTSEQFF
NA,NA,TRBJ1-2,TRBV5-1,TGCGCCAGCAGCCCTGATGGGGGCTATGGCTACACCTTC,CASSPDGGYGYTF
NA,NA,TRBJ2-2,TRBV27,TGCCGCGGAGCGATCGGGGAGCTGTTTTTT,CRGAIGELFF
NA,NA,TRBJ2-2,TRBV19,TGTGCCAGTAGTCCTGATCCGGGGCCCGGAGGCACCGGGGAGCTGTTTTTT,CASSPDPGPGGTGELFF
NA,NA,TRBJ1-1,TRBV3-1/TRBV3-2,TGTGCCAGCAGCCACTCGCCCCTGAGGGGAGGGACTGAAGCTTTCTTT,CASSHSPLRGGTEAFF
TRBD2,few,TRBJ2-4,TRBV28,TGTGCCATCAGGCGGGGGAACATTCAGTACTTC,CAIRRGNIQYF
TRBD1,NA,TRBJ2-5,TRBV5-1,TGCGCCAGCAGCCTACTCGGGACAGGGAAAGAGACCCAGTACTTC,CASSLLGTGKETQYF
NA,few,TRBJ1-2,TRBV27,TGTGCCAGCGTCTTCCCGCGGTCTCGACGGGGCTACACCTTC,CASVFPRSRRGYTF
TRBD1,NA,TRBJ1-1,TRBV6-5,TGTGCCAGCAGTACCGGGACAGAGGCTTTCTTT,CASSTGTEAFF
NA,NA,TRBJ1-1,TRBV20-1,TGCAGTGCTAGTCGTGGGGAGACGAACACTGAAGCTTTCTTT,CSASRGETNTEAFF
NA,NA,TRBJ2-2,TRBV5-1,TGCGCCAGCAGCTTGCCAGACACGAACACCGGGGAGCTGTTTTTT,CASSLPDTNTGELFF
NA,once,TRBJ2-7,TRBV30,TGTGCCTGGAATTTGGGGAGCTCCTACGAGCAGTACTTC,CAWNLGSSYEQYF
NA,NA,TRBJ2-7,TRBV4-3,TGCGCCAGCAGCCAAGATACCGGGAGAGAGCAGTACTTC,CASSQDTGREQYF
NA,NA,TRBJ2-1,TRBV5-4,TGTGCCAGCAGCTTGCGTTACAATGAGCAGTTCTTC,CASSLRYNEQFF
NA,NA,TRBJ1-1,TRBV27,TGTGCTCCTCGCGATGGGTTGAGCACTGAAGCTTTCTTT,CAPRDGLSTEAFF
TRBD1,NA,TRBJ1-2,TRBV5-1,TGCGCCAGCAGCGCGACAGGGGGAGACTATGGCTACACCTTC,CASSATGGDYGYTF
NA,NA,TRBJ2-5,TRBV18,TGTGCCAGCTCATCCCAGGGAGGATGGGAGACCCAGTACTTC,CASSSQGGWETQYF
NA,NA,TRBJ1-1,TRBV12-3/TRBV12-4,TGTGCCAGCAGTTTGTCGGCAGCGACTGAAGCTTTCTTT,CASSLSAATEAFF
TRBD1,NA,TRBJ1-5,TRBV19,TGTGCCACCGGGGACAGGCCTGATCAGCCCCAGCATTTT,CATGDRPDQPQHF
NA,NA,TRBJ1-4,TRBV5-5,TGTGCCAGCAGTCCAGACTCTAATGAAAAACTGTTTTTT,CASSPDSNEKLFF
NA,NA,TRBJ1-2,TRBV7-2,TGTGCCAGCAGCCCAGACGCAGGGAATATGGGCTATGGCTACACCTTC,CASSPDAGNMGYGYTF
TRBD1,NA,TRBJ1-2,TRBV7-2,TGTGCCAGCAGCTTAGGTGTCAGGGGGCTTGGTGGCTACACCTTC,CASSLGVRGLGGYTF
NA,many,TRBJ2-1,TRBV2,TGTGCCAGCAGTGAACAGAGCACGGCAAGGGATGAGCAGTTCTTC,CASSEQSTARDEQFF
NA,once,TRBJ1-1,TRBV13,TGTGCCAGCAGCCCCCAGGGAGGGAACACTGAAGCTTTCTTT,CASSPQGGNTEAFF
TRBD2,NA,TRBJ2-5,TRBV7-2,TGTGCCAGCAGCTTAGGCGGGCTAGCGGAGAAGACCCAGTACTTC,CASSLGGLAEKTQYF
NA,NA,TRBJ1-1,TRBV2,TGTGCCAACACATTCTCAGGGTGGGACACTGAAGCTTTCTTT,CANTFSGWDTEAFF
NA,NA,TRBJ1-1,TRBV11-2,TGTGCCAGCAGCTTAGGTCAGAACACTGAAGCTTTCTTT,CASSLGQNTEAFF
TRBD1,NA,TRBJ1-2,TRBV6-6,TGTGCCAGCAGTCCGCTACAGGGGGCGACAACTAACTATGGCTACACCTTC,CASSPLQGATTNYGYTF
NA,NA,TRBJ2-5,TRBV5-4,TGTGCCAGCAGCTTGGTGACTCAAGAGACCCAGTACTTC,CASSLVTQETQYF
NA,NA,TRBJ2-1,TRBV12-3/TRBV12-4,TGTGCCAGCAGAGGACAGGGAGGGAATGAGCAGTTCTTC,CASRGQGGNEQFF
NA,NA,TRBJ1-1,TRBV5-7,TGTGCCAGCAGCCCCAAGGGGGAGGGAGCAAGGTGTAAAGCTTTCTTT,CASSPKGEGARCKAFF
TRBD2,NA,TRBJ2-1,TRBV25-1,TGTGCCAGCAGTGAATGGGGGGGGTCCTACAATGAGCAGTTCTTC,CASSEWGGSYNEQFF
TRBD1,NA,TRBJ2-7,TRBV5-1,TGCGCCAGCAGCCCTAGACAGGGGGCATCATACGAGCAGTACTTC,CASSPRQGASYEQYF